The 6 T cell receptor beta chains in this list originate from one sample, sequenced in a study of shared clonotypes between healthy human individuals. Positively selected for CCR7, the CD45RO-negative cells used as naive CD8 cells excluded terminally differentiated effector memory CD45RA+ cells. Some clones are missing from TCRdb's copy, which holds only in-frame ones; the method was immunoSEQ multiplex PCR. The table has about 800,000 clones, about 97% seen once. Sequencing used naive CD8+ T cells sorted from blood. The receptors were gathered from a man under 40 in good health.

The V and J genes are TRBV9 and TRBJ2-1, with D unclear. V gave up 0 bases and J gave up 5 bases, with 12 bases separating them. Germline V gene sequence: CDR1 SGDLS, CDR2 YYNGEE. The length of the CDR3 is 15 residues. Here the CDR3 reads CASSVVGGTHNEQFF. CDR3 DNA: TGTGCCAGCAGCGTAGTTGGTGGCACCCACAATGAGCAGTTCTTC.

V is TRBV18 and J is TRBJ2-7; the D gene is possibly TRBD2 (5 bases). V was cut by 5 bases and J by 3 bases, with 11 bases left in between. The germline V gene has CDR1 KGHSH and CDR2 LQKENI. The CDR3 runs 13 residues. The CDR3 nucleotides read TGTGCCAGCTCAAGCCCTGAGGGCTACGAGCAGTACTTC. It yields the protein CASSSPEGYEQYF.

On this clone itself: Other nucleotide sequences from this sample produce the same CDR3. V and J are TRBV27 and TRBJ2-5; 7 bases match TRBD1. The ends lost 2 bases at V and 3 bases at J; junction bases unmatched: 3. The germline V gene encodes CDR1 MNHEY and CDR2 SMNVEV (reference sequence). The CDR3 contains 14 residues. CDR3 DNA sequence: TGTGCCAGCAGTTTACAGGGGGTGGAAGAGACCCAGTACTTC. Its protein is CASSLQGVEETQYF.

The gene calls are TRBV7-9 and TRBJ2-3, with D uncertain. Trimming stripped 6 bases from V and 3 bases from J, with 4 bases between. In germline, CDR1 is SEHNR, CDR2 FQNEAQ (reference sequence). The CDR3 covers 11 residues. CDR3 nucleotide sequence: TGTGCCAGCAGGAAGACAGATACGCAGTATTTT. This encodes CASRKTDTQYF.

This chain links TRBV5-1 with TRBJ2-7; 11 bases are shared with TRBD2. V dropped 8 bases and J dropped 3; count of bases not matched to a gene: 19. Germline V gene data show CDR1 as SGHRS and CDR2 as YFSETQ. The length of the CDR3 is 18 residues. The chain's CDR3 is CASSAGVRTSGSYYEQYF. CDR3 nucleotides: TGCGCCAGTTCCGCAGGGGTTCGAACTAGCGGGAGTTACTACGAGCAGTACTTC.

J is TRBJ2-1 and V is TRBV7-8, with TRBD2 matching over 7 bases. This CDR3 is 16 amino acids long. Unmatched junction bases numbered 10, after V lost 2 bases and J lost 6 bases. Per germline, CDR1 SGHVS and CDR2 FQNEAQ. The CDR3 DNA sequence: TGTGCCAGCAGCTTATTACCGCGGGAGACTCTCAATGAGCAGTTCTTC. This gives the protein CASSLLPRETLNEQFF.